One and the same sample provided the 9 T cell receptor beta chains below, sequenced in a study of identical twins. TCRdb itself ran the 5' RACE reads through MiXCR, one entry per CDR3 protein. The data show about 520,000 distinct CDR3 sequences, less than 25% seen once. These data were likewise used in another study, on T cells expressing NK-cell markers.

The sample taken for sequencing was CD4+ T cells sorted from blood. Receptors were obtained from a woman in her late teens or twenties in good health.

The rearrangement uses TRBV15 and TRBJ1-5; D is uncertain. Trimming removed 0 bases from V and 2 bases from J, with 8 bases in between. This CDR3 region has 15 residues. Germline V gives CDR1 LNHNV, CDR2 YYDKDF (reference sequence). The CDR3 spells CATSRDPMGNQPQHF. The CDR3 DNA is TGTGCCACCAGCAGAGATCCTATGGGCAATCAGCCCCAGCATTTT.

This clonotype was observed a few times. The CDR3 nucleotides are TGTGCCAGCAGCTTAGAAGGGACTAGCGGGGGGTTCACAGATACGCAGTATTTT. As protein: CASSLEGTSGGFTDTQYF. The chain carries TRBV11-2 and TRBJ2-3, with 15 bases lining up with TRBD2. J was trimmed by 2 bases and V by 0 bases; bases with no gene match: 3. The CDR3 runs to 18 residues. Germline CDR1 is SGHAT and CDR2 is FQNNGV. The full variable domain, its missing parts supplied by reference TRBV11-2 and TRBJ2-3, is EAGVAQSPRYKIIEKRQSVAFWCNPISGHATLYWYQQILGQGPKLLIQFQNNGVVDDSQLPKDRFSAERLKGVDSTLKIQPAKLEDSAVYLCASSLEGTSGGFTDTQYFGPGTRLTVL.

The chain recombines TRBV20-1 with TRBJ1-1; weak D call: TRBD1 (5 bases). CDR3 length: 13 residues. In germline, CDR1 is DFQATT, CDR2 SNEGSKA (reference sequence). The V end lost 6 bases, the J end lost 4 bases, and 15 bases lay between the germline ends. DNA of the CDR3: TGCAGTGCATCGGGACTGGCCGGCACTGAAGCTTTCTTT. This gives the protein CSASGLAGTEAFF.

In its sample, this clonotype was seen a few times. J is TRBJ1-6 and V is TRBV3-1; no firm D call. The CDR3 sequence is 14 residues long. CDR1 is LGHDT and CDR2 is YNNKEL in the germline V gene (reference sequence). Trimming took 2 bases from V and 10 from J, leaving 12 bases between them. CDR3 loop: CASSQSGSESPLHF. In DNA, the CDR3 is TGTGCCAGCAGCCAATCGGGGTCGGAATCACCCCTCCACTTT.

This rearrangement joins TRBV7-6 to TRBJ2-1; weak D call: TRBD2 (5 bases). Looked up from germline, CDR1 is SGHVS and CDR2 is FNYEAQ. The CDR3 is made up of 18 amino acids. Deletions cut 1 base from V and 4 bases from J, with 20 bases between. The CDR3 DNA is TGTGCCAGCAGCTTAGGACTCACTAGTTTAGGTCCGTACAATGAGCAGTTCTTC. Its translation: CASSLGLTSLGPYNEQFF.

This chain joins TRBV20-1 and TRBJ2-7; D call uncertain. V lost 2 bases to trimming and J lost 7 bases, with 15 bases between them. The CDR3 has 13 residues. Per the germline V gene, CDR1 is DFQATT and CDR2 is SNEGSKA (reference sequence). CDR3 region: CSARRGIIGEQYF. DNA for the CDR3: TGCAGTGCTAGACGCGGCATCATCGGGGAGCAGTACTTC.

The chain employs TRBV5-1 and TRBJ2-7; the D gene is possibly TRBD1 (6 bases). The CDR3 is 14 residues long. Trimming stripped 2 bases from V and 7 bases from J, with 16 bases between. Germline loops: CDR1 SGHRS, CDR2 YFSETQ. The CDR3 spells CASSFNPGEREQYF. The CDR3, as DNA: TGCGCCAGCAGCTTTAACCCAGGGGAGCGGGAGCAGTACTTC.

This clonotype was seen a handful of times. Here the CDR3 reads CASSTPALREFF. In DNA, the CDR3 is TGTGCCAGCAGCACCCCCGCCCTGAGGGAGTTCTTC. The chain recombines TRBV5-6 with TRBJ2-1; D perhaps matches TRBD2 (5 bases). Germline lookup yields CDR1 SGHDT and CDR2 YYEEEE. CDR3 size: 12 residues. Trimming removed 4 bases at V and 14 bases at J, with 16 bases between.

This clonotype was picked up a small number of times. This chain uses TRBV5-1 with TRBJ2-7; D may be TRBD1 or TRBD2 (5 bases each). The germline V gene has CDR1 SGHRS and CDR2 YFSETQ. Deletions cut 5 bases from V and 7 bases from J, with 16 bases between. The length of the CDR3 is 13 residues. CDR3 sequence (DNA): TGCGCCAGCAGACTTCATGGGGGTTATGAGCAGTACTTC. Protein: CASRLHGGYEQYF.